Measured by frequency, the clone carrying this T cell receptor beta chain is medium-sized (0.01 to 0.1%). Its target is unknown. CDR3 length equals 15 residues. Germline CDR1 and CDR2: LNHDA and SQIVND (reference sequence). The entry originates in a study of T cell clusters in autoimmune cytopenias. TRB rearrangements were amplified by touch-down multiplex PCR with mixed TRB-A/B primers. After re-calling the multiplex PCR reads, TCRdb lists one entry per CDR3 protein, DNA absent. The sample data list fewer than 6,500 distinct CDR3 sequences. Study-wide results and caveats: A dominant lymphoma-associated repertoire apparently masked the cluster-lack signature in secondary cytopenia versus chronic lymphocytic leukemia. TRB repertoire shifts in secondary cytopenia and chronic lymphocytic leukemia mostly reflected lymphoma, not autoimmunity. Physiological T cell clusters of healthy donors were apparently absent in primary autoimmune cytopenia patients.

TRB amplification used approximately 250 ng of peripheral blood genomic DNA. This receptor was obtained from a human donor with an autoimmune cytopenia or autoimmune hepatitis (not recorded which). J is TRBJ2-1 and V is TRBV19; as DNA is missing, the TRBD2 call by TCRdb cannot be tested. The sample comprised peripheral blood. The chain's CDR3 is CASSQTSGTYNEQFF.